These T cell receptor beta chains were read from a single sample in a study of blood T cell repertoires in COVID-19. Repertoires were generated with immunoSEQ multiplex PCR, while TCRdb's copy carries only in-frame clones and drops some. The sample has about 520,000 clones; approximately 85% are singletons. Sequenced sample: peripheral blood. Receptor source: a human donor in a cohort sampled during active COVID-19. CDR3s include the opening cysteine and the closing phenylalanine or tryptophan. D genes are given only for firm matches. The listing skips clone size in some rows; elsewhere it reads once, few, many or a size class.

>-|-|TRBV18|TRBJ1-5
TGTGCCAGCTCACAAATGACTCCAGGGGACAATCAGCCCCAGCATTTT
CASSQMTPGDNQPQHF
>TRBD2|-|TRBV19|TRBJ2-1
TGTGCCAGTAGTATGAGGGCTAGCGGGGACAATGAGCAGTTCTTC
CASSMRASGDNEQFF
>-|-|TRBV20-1|TRBJ1-1
TGCAGTGCTAGTCAGGGAGGGAACACTGAAGCTTTCTTT
CSASQGGNTEAFF
>TRBD2|-|TRBV11-1|TRBJ2-1
TGTGCCAGTGGACTAGCGGTTCCGGAGCAGTTCTTC
CASGLAVPEQFF
>-|-|TRBV30|TRBJ1-1
TGTGCCTGGAGTGGGCAGGGAAACACTGAAGCTTTCTTT
CAWSGQGNTEAFF
>TRBD1|-|TRBV5-1|TRBJ2-6
TGCGCCAGCGGACAGGGGACGCATGGGGCCAACGTCCTGACTTTC
CASGQGTHGANVLTF
>TRBD2|-|TRBV6-4|TRBJ2-7
TGTGCCAGCAGTGATGAGCCGGGACTAGGGATACACGAGCAGTACTTC
CASSDEPGLGIHEQYF
>-|-|TRBV10-2|TRBJ2-7
TGCGCCAGCAGTCGAGCGGTGAGCTCCTACGAGCAGTACTTC
CASSRAVSSYEQYF
>-|-|TRBV5-5|TRBJ2-7
TGTGCCAGCAGCGCGCAGGGGATAGGGTCCTACGAGCAGTACTTC
CASSAQGIGSYEQYF
>TRBD2|once|TRBV6-1|TRBJ2-7
TGTGCCAGCAGTGAAGTGGCTAGCGGCTCCTACGAGCAGTACTTC
CASSEVASGSYEQYF
>-|-|TRBV12-3/TRBV12-4|TRBJ1-3
TGTGCCAGCAGGCCGACAGTAGGAAACACCATATATTTT
CASRPTVGNTIYF
>TRBD1|-|TRBV9|TRBJ2-2
TGTGCCAGCAGCGCCCGACCCCCCCGGGACAGGGGATTCACCGGGGAGCTGTTTTTT
CASSARPPRDRGFTGELFF
>TRBD1|-|TRBV24-1|TRBJ1-1
TGTGCCACCAGTGAGACCGGGACAGGGATGACTGAAGCTTTCTTT
CATSETGTGMTEAFF
>-|-|TRBV5-1|TRBJ2-2
TGCGCCAGCAGCTTGGGACAGACCAACACCGGGGAGCTGTTTTTT
CASSLGQTNTGELFF
>TRBD1|-|TRBV5-4|TRBJ2-1
TGTGCCAGCAACCGGGACAGGGGTATGAATGAGCAGTTCTTC
CASNRDRGMNEQFF
>-|-|TRBV1|TRBJ1-5
TGCACCAGCAGCCAAGAGACAATGGACAGGGGAGGACAGCCCCAGCATTTT
CTSSQETMDRGGQPQHF
>-|-|TRBV29-1|TRBJ2-1
TGCAGCGGCGCCCAGGGTAGTGCCTACAATGAGCAGTTCTTC
CSGAQGSAYNEQFF
>-|-|TRBV3-1/TRBV3-2|TRBJ2-1
TGTGCCAGCAGCCAAGATCCCGTACTCCCTAATGAGCAGTTCTTC
CASSQDPVLPNEQFF
>TRBD1|-|TRBV6-5|TRBJ1-4
TGTGCCAGCAGTCCCCCCGGGACAGGGAGGGAAAAACTGTTTTTT
CASSPPGTGREKLFF
>-|-|TRBV2|TRBJ1-4
TGTGCCAGCAGGGGAGGAGCAAGTAATGAAAAACTGTTTTTT
CASRGGASNEKLFF
>-|once|TRBV12-5|TRBJ1-1
TGTGCTAGTGGGCAACAGGGGAACACTGAAGCTTTCTTT
CASGQQGNTEAFF
>TRBD2|-|TRBV5-8|TRBJ2-7
TGTGCCAGCAAGACGACTAGCGGAGCTAGCTCCTACGAGCAGTACTTC
CASKTTSGASSYEQYF
>TRBD2|-|TRBV30|TRBJ2-7
TGTGCCTGGACTCGTTCGGGACTAGCGGGATACGAGCAGTACTTC
CAWTRSGLAGYEQYF
>-|-|TRBV5-1|TRBJ2-5
TGCGCCAGCAGCTTGGTAGGGGGTGTGAGGGAGACCCAGTACTTC
CASSLVGGVRETQYF
>-|-|TRBV7-9|TRBJ1-1
TGTGCCAGCAGCCCTCTGAGACAGCTTGAAGCTTTCTTT
CASSPLRQLEAFF
>-|-|TRBV28|TRBJ2-7
TGTGCCAGCAGAGGCGGACAAAACCCCTACGAGCAGTACTTC
CASRGGQNPYEQYF
>TRBD2|-|TRBV5-1|TRBJ2-1
TGCGCCAGCAGCTTGGAGGGACTAGCGTTCAATGAGCAGTTCTTC
CASSLEGLAFNEQFF
>-|-|TRBV6-4|TRBJ1-1
TGTGCCAGCAGAGCGGGGGTTGGTAACACTGAAGCTTTCTTT
CASRAGVGNTEAFF
>-|-|TRBV4-2|TRBJ2-3
TGTGCCAGCAGCCAAGTAAGCGGAATCACAGATACGCAGTATTTT
CASSQVSGITDTQYF
>TRBD2|-|TRBV9|TRBJ2-1
TGTGCCAGCTTGACTAGCGTTGAGGGTGAGCAGTTCTTC
CASLTSVEGEQFF
>TRBD2|-|TRBV6-5|TRBJ2-5
TGTGCCAGCAGTTACGGCCCCAGGGAGGGAGAGACCCAGTACTTC
CASSYGPREGETQYF
>TRBD2|-|TRBV13|TRBJ2-3
TGTGCCAGCAGCGTACTCGGGAGATTCGAACGCTCTAGCGGGAGGGGAGATACGCAGTATTTT
CASSVLGRFERSSGRGDTQYF
>-|-|TRBV29-1|TRBJ2-7
TGCAGCGTTTCCCGAGGGGGGGGGCACGAGCAGTACTTC
CSVSRGGGHEQYF
>-|once|TRBV29-1|TRBJ1-1
TGCAGCGCCCAGCGAGGTGACGTTACTGAAGCTTTCTTT
CSAQRGDVTEAFF
>-|-|TRBV5-1|TRBJ2-6
TGCGCCAGCAGCGGAGGGGACCGCACTGGGGCCAACGTCCTGACTTTC
CASSGGDRTGANVLTF
>-|-|TRBV16|TRBJ1-1
TGTGCCAGCAGCCGGGCCTCTGAAGCTTTCTTT
CASSRASEAFF
>TRBD2|-|TRBV28|TRBJ2-1
TGTGCCAGCAGTGGGGGGCTAGCGGGTTACAATGAGCAGTTCTTC
CASSGGLAGYNEQFF
>TRBD1|-|TRBV7-7|TRBJ2-7
TGTGCTAGCAGCTTTAGGACAGGGGGCTTGTACGAGCAGTACTTC
CASSFRTGGLYEQYF
>-|-|TRBV7-2|TRBJ1-5
TGTGCCAGCAGCCTAATCTTTGGACAGCAAAATCAGCCCCAGCATTTT
CASSLIFGQQNQPQHF
>-|-|TRBV2|TRBJ1-1
TGTGCCAGTAGCGGGACTCTGGGATCTGAAGCTTTCTTT
CASSGTLGSEAFF
>-|-|TRBV19|TRBJ1-2
TGTGCCAGTACCACGGACAGCCCTAACTATGGCTACACCTTC
CASTTDSPNYGYTF